These T cell receptor beta chains were read from a single sample in a study of T cells in Graves' hyperthyroidism and ophthalmopathy. Each CDR3 protein gets one entry after TCRdb re-called the multiplex PCR reads with MiXCR. The sample shows 550,000 to 800,000 distinct CDR3 sequences, roughly 17% of them seen only once. Sequenced: blood. The source is a man in his fifties or sixties with Graves' hyperthyroidism. Both conserved end residues are part of each CDR3. The order of the fields is CDR3 protein, CDR3 DNA, CDR3 length, J gene, V gene, clone size, D gene. A D gene is named only where the DNA matches it firmly. Not all rows give a size; the values are once, few, many and, for expanded clones, a class.

CDR3 protein: CASSSQGGGYSNQPQHF
CDR3 DNA: TGTGCCAGCAGTTCCCAGGGGGGGGGGTATAGCAATCAGCCCCAGCATTTT
CDR3 length: 17
J gene: TRBJ1-5
V gene: TRBV6-1
clone size: -
D gene: TRBD1

CDR3 protein: CASSLSSFMNTEAFF
CDR3 DNA: TGTGCCAGCAGCTTATCTTCGTTCATGAACACTGAAGCTTTCTTT
CDR3 length: 15
J gene: TRBJ1-1
V gene: TRBV7-2
clone size: few
D gene: -

CDR3 protein: CASSFLNSYEQYF
CDR3 DNA: TGTGCCAGCAGTTTTTTGAACTCCTACGAGCAGTACTTC
CDR3 length: 13
J gene: TRBJ2-7
V gene: TRBV12-3/TRBV12-4
clone size: many
D gene: -

CDR3 protein: CASSPGVGAIEKLFF
CDR3 DNA: TGTGCCAGCAGTCCCGGGGTAGGAGCAATTGAAAAACTGTTTTTT
CDR3 length: 15
J gene: TRBJ1-4
V gene: TRBV27
clone size: many
D gene: -

CDR3 protein: CASSQSWYNEQFF
CDR3 DNA: TGTGCCAGCAGCCAAAGTTGGTACAATGAGCAGTTCTTC
CDR3 length: 13
J gene: TRBJ2-1
V gene: TRBV3-1
clone size: -
D gene: -

CDR3 protein: CASSPGQGSDTQYF
CDR3 DNA: TGTGCCAGCAGCCCAGGACAGGGATCAGATACGCAGTATTTT
CDR3 length: 14
J gene: TRBJ2-3
V gene: TRBV18
clone size: many
D gene: TRBD1

CDR3 protein: CASSPTGTLDEQYF
CDR3 DNA: TGCGCCAGCAGTCCTACCGGGACGCTTGACGAGCAGTACTTC
CDR3 length: 14
J gene: TRBJ2-7
V gene: TRBV10-2
clone size: many
D gene: -

CDR3 protein: CSASPRTNPRPDEQYF
CDR3 DNA: TGCAGTGCTAGCCCCAGGACAAACCCGCGGCCCGACGAGCAGTACTTC
CDR3 length: 16
J gene: TRBJ2-7
V gene: TRBV20-1
clone size: -
D gene: -

CDR3 protein: CASSLVGGFLGDTQYF
CDR3 DNA: TGTGCCAGCAGCTTAGTGGGTGGGTTTTTGGGAGATACGCAGTATTTT
CDR3 length: 16
J gene: TRBJ2-3
V gene: TRBV11-2
clone size: -
D gene: -

CDR3 protein: CAWRGGRHREQFF
CDR3 DNA: TGTGCCTGGAGAGGCGGGAGACATCGTGAGCAGTTCTTC
CDR3 length: 13
J gene: TRBJ2-1
V gene: TRBV30
clone size: many
D gene: TRBD2

CDR3 protein: CASSYLPGTSPYEQYF
CDR3 DNA: TGTGCCAGCAGTTACTTACCCGGGACATCGCCCTACGAGCAGTACTTC
CDR3 length: 16
J gene: TRBJ2-7
V gene: TRBV7-8
clone size: -
D gene: -

CDR3 protein: CATFSGSSYNEQFF
CDR3 DNA: TGTGCCACGTTTAGCGGGAGTTCCTACAATGAGCAGTTCTTC
CDR3 length: 14
J gene: TRBJ2-1
V gene: TRBV28
clone size: many
D gene: TRBD2

CDR3 protein: CASSQWRGSDEQFF
CDR3 DNA: TGTGCCAGCAGCCAATGGCGAGGGAGTGATGAGCAGTTCTTC
CDR3 length: 14
J gene: TRBJ2-1
V gene: TRBV14
clone size: many
D gene: -

CDR3 protein: CASSPLPGTRTNTGELFF
CDR3 DNA: TGCGCCAGCAGCCCCCTCCCCGGGACTAGAACGAACACCGGGGAGCTGTTTTTT
CDR3 length: 18
J gene: TRBJ2-2
V gene: TRBV5-1
clone size: -
D gene: TRBD2

CDR3 protein: CASSRPGQGIDEQYF
CDR3 DNA: TGTGCCAGCAGTCGACCGGGACAGGGGATCGACGAGCAGTACTTC
CDR3 length: 15
J gene: TRBJ2-7
V gene: TRBV6-1
clone size: -
D gene: TRBD1

CDR3 protein: CASTERESRNEQFF
CDR3 DNA: TGTGCCAGCACCGAGCGGGAGTCCCGCAATGAGCAGTTCTTC
CDR3 length: 14
J gene: TRBJ2-1
V gene: TRBV12-3/TRBV12-4
clone size: many
D gene: TRBD2

CDR3 protein: CASSPNTGLAKKTQYF
CDR3 DNA: TGTGCCAGCAGCCCAAACACGGGACTAGCGAAGAAGACCCAGTACTTC
CDR3 length: 16
J gene: TRBJ2-5
V gene: TRBV7-8
clone size: few
D gene: TRBD2

CDR3 protein: CAWSVSSTSETQYF
CDR3 DNA: TGTGCCTGGAGTGTTTCTAGTACCAGTGAGACCCAGTACTTC
CDR3 length: 14
J gene: TRBJ2-5
V gene: TRBV30
clone size: -
D gene: -

CDR3 protein: CASSLGILVTEAFF
CDR3 DNA: TGTGCCAGCAGTTTGGGGATTTTGGTGACTGAAGCTTTCTTT
CDR3 length: 14
J gene: TRBJ1-1
V gene: TRBV28
clone size: many
D gene: -

CDR3 protein: CASSLFGQDYQPQHF
CDR3 DNA: TGTGCCAGCAGTTTATTCGGCCAGGATTATCAGCCCCAGCATTTT
CDR3 length: 15
J gene: TRBJ1-5
V gene: TRBV12-3/TRBV12-4
clone size: many
D gene: -

CDR3 protein: CASSSPGQIGEQYF
CDR3 DNA: TGTGCCAGCAGTAGCCCGGGGCAGATCGGCGAGCAGTACTTC
CDR3 length: 14
J gene: TRBJ2-7
V gene: TRBV28
clone size: -
D gene: -

CDR3 protein: CSARVVRPGGLAGYNEQFF
CDR3 DNA: TGCAGTGCTAGAGTAGTTAGGCCAGGGGGCCTAGCGGGTTACAATGAGCAGTTCTTC
CDR3 length: 19
J gene: TRBJ2-1
V gene: TRBV20-1
clone size: many
D gene: -

CDR3 protein: CASSLGRKPIYNEQFF
CDR3 DNA: TGTGCCAGCAGCTTAGGTAGGAAACCGATCTACAATGAGCAGTTCTTC
CDR3 length: 16
J gene: TRBJ2-1
V gene: TRBV7-9
clone size: -
D gene: -

CDR3 protein: CASRLTSGSTDTQYF
CDR3 DNA: TGCGCCAGCCGGCTGACTAGCGGGAGCACAGATACGCAGTATTTT
CDR3 length: 15
J gene: TRBJ2-3
V gene: TRBV10-2
clone size: many
D gene: TRBD2

CDR3 protein: CASSPGHQRETQYF
CDR3 DNA: TGTGCCAGCAGCCCCGGACACCAGCGGGAGACCCAGTACTTC
CDR3 length: 14
J gene: TRBJ2-5
V gene: TRBV7-2
clone size: many
D gene: -